This T cell receptor beta chain stems from a study of patients and donors after allogeneic stem cell transplantation. V was trimmed by 2 bases and J by 1 base, leaving 9 bases between them. CDR3 length equals 15 residues. Via MiXCR, TCRdb re-called the RT-PCR reads, giving one row per CDR3 protein. The data contain roughly 150,000 distinct CDR3 sequences, approximately 25% of them singletons. This TCR derives from a human donor who was either an allogeneic HSCT recipient or a stem cell or donor lymphocyte infusion donor (not recorded which). It is not recorded whose cells these are; they may come from a transplant donor. Sequenced sample: blood, either unsorted or a sorted T cell fraction (not recorded which). J is TRBJ2-1 and V is TRBV12-3 or TRBV12-4; D remains ambiguous. In DNA, the CDR3 is TGTGCCAGCAGTTTAAGCCTCGGGTCCTACAATGAGCAGTTCTTC. Translating it yields CASSLSLGSYNEQFF.